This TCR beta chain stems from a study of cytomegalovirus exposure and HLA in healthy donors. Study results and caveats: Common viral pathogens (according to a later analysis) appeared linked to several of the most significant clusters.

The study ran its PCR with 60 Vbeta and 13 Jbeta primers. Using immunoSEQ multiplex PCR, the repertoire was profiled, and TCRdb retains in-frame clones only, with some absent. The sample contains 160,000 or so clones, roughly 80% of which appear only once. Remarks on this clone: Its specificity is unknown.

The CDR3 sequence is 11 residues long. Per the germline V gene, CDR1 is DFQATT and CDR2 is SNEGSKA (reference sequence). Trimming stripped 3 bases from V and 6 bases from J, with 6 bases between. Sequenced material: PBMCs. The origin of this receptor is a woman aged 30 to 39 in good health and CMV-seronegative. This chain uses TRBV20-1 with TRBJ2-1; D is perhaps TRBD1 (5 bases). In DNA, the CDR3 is TGCAGTGCTAGTAGGGGCAATGAGCAGTTCTTC. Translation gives CSASRGNEQFF.